The present TCR beta chain was sequenced within a study of T cell responses to AZD1222 COVID-19 vaccine. Sequencing was performed with immunoSEQ multiplex PCR; in TCRdb, only in-frame clones are kept and a portion is missing. The repertoire holds about 140,000 clones, less than 95% seen once, with 7% to 9% in the top ten. Regarding this clone: What it binds is not known.

Notes on the study in general: Donors were chiefly white British, with a greater number of females, and clonal diversity was perhaps underestimated. The study found Spike-specific TCR breadth and depth rose after two AZD1222 doses. Just a handful of AZD1222 recipients tested seropositive at baseline.

Between the trimmed V and J ends, which lost 0 bases and 5 bases, there was a span of 18 bases. The germline V gene has CDR1 SGHRS and CDR2 YFSETQ. The CDR3 runs to 18 residues. The chain links TRBV5-1 to TRBJ1-6, with D tentatively TRBD1 (5 bases). This receptor was identified in an adult who received the MenACWY meningococcal vaccine as a control. Source: peripheral blood, taken 28 days after the second dose of the MenACWY control vaccine. As DNA, the CDR3 is TGCGCCAGCAGCTTGGAGGATGCGAGCCTAGGGGATAATTCACCCCTCCACTTT. This translates into CASSLEDASLGDNSPLHF.